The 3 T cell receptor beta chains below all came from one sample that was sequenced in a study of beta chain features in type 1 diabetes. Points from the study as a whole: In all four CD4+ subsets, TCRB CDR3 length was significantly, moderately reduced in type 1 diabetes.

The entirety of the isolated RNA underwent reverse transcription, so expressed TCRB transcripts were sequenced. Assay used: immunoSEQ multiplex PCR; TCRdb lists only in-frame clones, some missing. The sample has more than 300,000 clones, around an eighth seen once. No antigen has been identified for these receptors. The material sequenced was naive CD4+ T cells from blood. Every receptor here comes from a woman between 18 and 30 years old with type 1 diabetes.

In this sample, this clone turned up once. CDR3 sequence: CASRAQGDEQYF. CDR3 coding DNA: TGCGCCAGCAGAGCTCAGGGTGACGAGCAGTACTTC. The rearrangement joins TRBV5-1 to TRBJ2-7; D may be TRBD1 (5 bases). Germline V lookup: CDR1 SGHRS, CDR2 YFSETQ. This CDR3 is built from 12 residues. V was trimmed by 5 bases and J by 5 bases, leaving 11 bases between them.

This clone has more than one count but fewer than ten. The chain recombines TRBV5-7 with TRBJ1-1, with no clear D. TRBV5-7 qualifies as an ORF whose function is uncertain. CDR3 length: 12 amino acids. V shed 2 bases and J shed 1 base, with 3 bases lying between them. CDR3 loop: CASSFQNTEAFF. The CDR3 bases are TGTGCCAGCAGCTTCCAGAACACTGAAGCTTTCTTT.

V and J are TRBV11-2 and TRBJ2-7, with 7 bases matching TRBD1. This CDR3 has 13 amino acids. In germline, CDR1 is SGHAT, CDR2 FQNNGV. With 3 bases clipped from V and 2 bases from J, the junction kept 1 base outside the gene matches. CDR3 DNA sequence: TGTGCCAGCAGCTTTGGACAGGCCTACGAGCAGTACTTC. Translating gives CASSFGQAYEQYF.